This T cell receptor (beta chain) was retrieved from a study of radiation and T cells in renal cell carcinoma. Study-level results: Top tumor clonotypes rose in blood 2 weeks post-radiation, then contracted. Pretreatment tumor biopsies were lacking, so baseline clonotypes are unknown.

Points on this clone: Its target is unknown.

Assay used: immunoSEQ multiplex PCR; TCRdb lists only in-frame clones, some missing. The data contain more than 60,000 clones, less than 90% of them singletons. Germline CDR1 is SNHLY and CDR2 is FYNNEI. The CDR3 has 11 amino acids. V was cut by 5 bases and J by 4 bases, with 5 bases left in between. Time point noted: blood 4 weeks post-SBRT, at nephrectomy. The treatment is: 15 Gy SBRT to primary tumor, nephrectomy 4 weeks later. Nephrectomy followed 15 Gy stereotactic body radiation by 4 weeks. Blood was sampled at baseline, 2 weeks and 4 weeks after SBRT. This specimen consisted of blood, obtained from a patient whose treatment included radiotherapy and nephrectomy. The TCR originated in a woman aged 55-70 years with renal cell carcinoma. This chain joins TRBV2 and TRBJ2-5; no definite D call. CDR3 coding DNA: TGTGCCAGCAGTAGGAGAGAGACCCAGTACTTC. Its translation: CASSRRETQYF.